This TCR beta chain emerged from a study of cytomegalovirus exposure and HLA in healthy donors. General study points: A later analysis by the authors found several of the most significant clusters apparently linked to common viral pathogens.

V shed 7 bases, J shed 4 bases, and the junction held 7 bases outside the gene matches. CDR3 size: 14 residues. The germline V gene encodes CDR1 SGHNT and CDR2 YYREEE (reference sequence). The PCR used 60 Vbeta and 13 Jbeta primers. TCRdb's copy holds only in-frame clones and misses some; the assay was immunoSEQ multiplex PCR. Here the sample spans approximately 110,000 clones, approximately 70% being singletons. For this clone: Antigen: not known.

The sample taken for sequencing was PBMCs. This receptor was taken from a man aged 25 to 40 in good health and CMV-seronegative. The rearrangement joins TRBV5-4 to TRBJ1-4, with 7 bases matching TRBD1. CDR3 nucleotide sequence: TGTGCCAGCGGTAAACAGGGGTATAATGAAAAACTGTTTTTT. Amino acid sequence: CASGKQGYNEKLFF. The whole variable domain, filled in from reference TRBV5-4 and TRBJ1-4, reads ETGVTQSPTHLIKTRGQQVTLRCSSQSGHNTVSWYQQALGQGPQFIFQYYREEENGRGNFPPRFSGLQFPNYSSELNVNALELDDSALYLCASGKQGYNEKLFFGSGTQLSVL.